Below are 30 T cell receptor beta chains sequenced from a single sample in a study of blood T cell repertoires in COVID-19. Sequencing was performed with immunoSEQ multiplex PCR; in TCRdb, only in-frame clones are kept and a portion is missing. The sample yields hundreds of thousands of clones, roughly 90% seen once. The sequencing sample was made of peripheral blood. The receptors were gathered from a man between 60 and 75 years old who had recovered from COVID-19.

The V and J genes are TRBV28 and TRBJ2-1; no reliable D call. V lost 4 bases, J lost 3 bases, and 7 bases lay in between. Germline V gene lookup returns CDR1 MDHEN and CDR2 SYDVKM. This CDR3 spans 13 amino acids. CDR3 sequence reads: CASSSLVYNEQFF. DNA of the CDR3: TGTGCCAGCAGTTCCCTTGTCTACAATGAGCAGTTCTTC.

The chain combines TRBV2 with TRBJ1-1, with a tentative D call TRBD1 (5 bases). V was clipped by 0 bases and J by 4 bases, with 12 bases between them. The CDR3 loop spans 15 amino acids. Germline CDR1 is SNHLY and CDR2 is FYNNEI. The chain's CDR3 is CASSEARGRGTEAFF. CDR3 nucleotides: TGTGCCAGCAGTGAAGCAAGGGGCAGAGGCACTGAAGCTTTCTTT.

The chain carries TRBV9 and TRBJ2-1; D ambiguous. Germline loops: CDR1 SGDLS, CDR2 YYNGEE. V was clipped by 0 bases and J by 6 bases, with 13 bases between them. The CDR3 runs 15 residues. The CDR3 loop reads CASSVVEARINEQFF. CDR3 bases: TGTGCCAGCAGCGTAGTAGAGGCGAGAATCAATGAGCAGTTCTTC.

This sequence joins TRBV7-3 and TRBJ2-1; D call uncertain. The CDR3 runs 12 residues. Per the germline V gene, CDR1 is SGHTA and CDR2 is FQGTGA. Trimming removed 4 bases at V and 6 bases at J, with 7 bases between. CDR3 region: CASSSSRNEQFF. CDR3 coding DNA: TGTGCCAGCAGCTCTTCGCGCAATGAGCAGTTCTTC. Full variable domain (remainder filled in from reference TRBV7-3 and TRBJ2-1): GAGVSQTPSNKVTEKGKYVELRCDPISGHTALYWYRQSLGQGPEFLIYFQGTGAADDSGLPNDRFFAVRPEGSVSTLKIQRTERGDSAVYLCASSSSRNEQFFGPGTRLTVL.

This chain connects TRBV3-1 (or the pseudogene TRBV3-2) to TRBJ1-3; D gene ambiguous. The germline V and J ends were trimmed by 2 bases and 2 bases, with 7 bases remaining between them. CDR1 is LGHDT, CDR2 YNNKEL, per germline (reference sequence). The CDR3 contains 14 residues. This chain's CDR3 is CASSQYSAGNTIYF. CDR3 nucleotide sequence: TGTGCCAGCAGCCAATACTCCGCTGGAAACACCATATATTTT.

The genes are TRBV28 and TRBJ1-2; 11 positions agree with TRBD1. In germline, CDR1 is MDHEN, CDR2 SYDVKM. This CDR3 spans 17 amino acids. The ends lost 6 bases at V and 8 bases at J; junction bases unmatched: 17. The CDR3 DNA reads as TGTGCCAGCAGCGCGACCGGGACAGGGGGAAGTGTGGGAGGCTACACCTTC. Amino acids: CASSATGTGGSVGGYTF.

This clone was counted a single time. The rearrangement joins TRBV9 to TRBJ2-5; weak D call: TRBD1 (5 bases). This CDR3 comprises 15 residues. V shed 1 base and J shed 1 base, with 11 bases lying between them. Germline loops: CDR1 SGDLS, CDR2 YYNGEE. The CDR3 DNA is TGTGCCAGCAGCGTATTCGGACAATCCCAAGAGACCCAGTACTTC. Its protein is CASSVFGQSQETQYF.

V gene TRBV2 combines with J gene TRBJ1-6, with D perhaps matching TRBD1 (5 bases). This CDR3 comprises 15 residues. The V and J ends lost 4 bases and 3 bases respectively, with 10 bases between them. Germline V lookup: CDR1 SNHLY, CDR2 FYNNEI. This CDR3 is CASSVGRGYNSPLHF. CDR3 sequence (DNA): TGTGCCAGCAGTGTCGGAAGGGGCTATAATTCACCCCTCCACTTT.

This sequence joins TRBV7-2 and TRBJ1-2; 8 bases align to TRBD1. V shed 3 bases and J 5 bases; nucleotides not matched to a gene: 14. The CDR3 has 17 residues. CDR1 is SGHTA and CDR2 is FQGNSA in the germline V gene. CDR3 nucleotides: TGTGCCAGCAGCTTCAGGCCAGGGGGCTTAATTGCGTATGGCTACACCTTC. As protein: CASSFRPGGLIAYGYTF. Using reference TRBV7-2 and TRBJ1-2 for the parts outside the CDR3, the full variable domain is GAGVSQSPSNKVTEKGKDVELRCDPISGHTALYWYRQSLGQGLEFLIYFQGNSAPDKSGLPSDRFSAERTGGSVSTLTIQRTQQEDSAVYLCASSFRPGGLIAYGYTFGSGTRLTVV.

The chain uses TRBV11-3 and TRBJ1-1; TRBD1 is a possible D gene (6 bases). Germline V gene sequence: CDR1 SGHNT, CDR2 YENEEA. The CDR3 totals 15 residues. V was pared by 4 bases and J by 2 bases, with 14 bases between. The chain's CDR3 is CASSSRTGINTEAFF. DNA of the CDR3: TGTGCCAGCAGCTCCCGAACAGGGATTAACACTGAAGCTTTCTTT. The complete variable domain, with remaining parts taken from reference TRBV11-3 and TRBJ1-1, reads EAGVVQSPRYKIIEKKQPVAFWCNPISGHNTLYWYLQNLGQGPELLIRYENEEAVDDSQLPKDRFSAERLKGVDSTLKIQPAELGDSAVYLCASSSRTGINTEAFFGQGTRLTVV.

The sample holds a few counts of this clone. The identical CDR3 is also encoded by other nucleotide sequences in the sample. The chain employs TRBV3-1 (or the pseudogene TRBV3-2) and TRBJ1-2; 8 bases are a match to TRBD1. The V gene end was trimmed by 3 bases and the J gene end by 7 bases; junction bases not matched to a gene: 4. The CDR3 runs to 13 residues. Germline assignment: CDR1 LGHDT and CDR2 YNNKEL (reference sequence). This CDR3 is CASSQQGAGGYTF. The CDR3 coding sequence is TGTGCCAGCAGCCAGCAGGGGGCTGGTGGCTACACCTTC.

The rearrangement uses TRBV15 and TRBJ2-7; TRBD2 matches 7 bases. This CDR3 contains 14 residues. The germline gives CDR1 LNHNV, CDR2 YYDKDF (reference sequence). The junction had 2 bases not matched to a gene; V was cut back by 1 base and J by 2 bases. The CDR3 loop is CATSRGRGAYEQYF. The CDR3 DNA is TGTGCCACCAGCAGAGGTCGGGGGGCCTACGAGCAGTACTTC.

CDR3 sequence reads: CASSLILAGGKADTQYF. CDR3 bases: TGTGCCAGCAGTTTGATCCTAGCGGGGGGGAAGGCAGATACGCAGTATTTT. The chain carries TRBV27 and TRBJ2-3; 12 nucleotides agree with TRBD2. Germline values: CDR1 MNHEY, CDR2 SMNVEV (reference sequence). The CDR3 covers 17 residues. J lost 4 bases, V lost 3 bases, and 8 bases had no gene match.

This clone was counted a few times. The rearrangement joins TRBV5-1 to TRBJ2-7; TRBD1 matches at 8 bases. V lost 2 bases, J lost 2 bases, and 3 bases stayed unmatched. Germline values: CDR1 SGHRS, CDR2 YFSETQ. There are 14 residues in the CDR3. The CDR3 DNA is TGCGCCAGCAGCTTTGGACAGGGTCCCTACGAGCAGTACTTC. Its protein is CASSFGQGPYEQYF. The full variable domain, in which reference TRBV5-1 and TRBJ2-7 provide the parts outside the CDR3, is KAGVTQTPRYLIKTRGQQVTLSCSPISGHRSVSWYQQTPGQGLQFLFEYFSETQRNKGNFPGRFSGRQFSNSRSEMNVSTLELGDSALYLCASSFGQGPYEQYFGPGTRLTVT.

CDR3 sequence reads: CASSVEQGANTIYF. The CDR3 DNA sequence: TGTGCCAGCAGCGTAGAGCAGGGGGCAAACACCATATATTTT. The chain uses TRBV9 and TRBJ1-3, with TRBD1 identical over 8 bases. This CDR3 region has 14 residues. The germline gives CDR1 SGDLS, CDR2 YYNGEE. J was trimmed by 6 bases and V by 0 bases; bases with no gene match: 2.

The chain combines TRBV3-1 (or the pseudogene TRBV3-2) with TRBJ2-5; D is perhaps TRBD2 (7 bases). The CDR3 extends over 15 amino acids. Germline-derived CDR1 and CDR2 are LGHDT and YNNKEL (reference sequence). V was pared by 4 bases and J by 0 bases, with 12 bases between. The CDR3: CASSLGGGHQETQYF. The CDR3 coding sequence is TGTGCCAGCAGCCTTGGGGGGGGGCACCAAGAGACCCAGTACTTC.

V gene TRBV19 combines with J gene TRBJ2-1; 8 bases line up with TRBD1. The V segment lost 6 bases and the J segment 0 bases; nucleotides outside the gene matches: 7. This CDR3 has 16 amino acids. Germline CDR1 and CDR2: LNHDA and SQIVND (reference sequence). The CDR3 DNA reads as TGTGCCAGTAGAGGGGGGCAGGGGGCCTCCTACAATGAGCAGTTCTTC. Its translation: CASRGGQGASYNEQFF.

The J gene is TRBJ2-7, the V gene TRBV7-8, with D possibly TRBD1 on 5 matching bases. V was trimmed by 3 bases and J by 5 bases, leaving 14 bases between them. Germline lookup yields CDR1 SGHVS and CDR2 FQNEAQ. The CDR3 runs 14 residues. CDR3 in amino acids: CASSFLQVNNEQYF. The CDR3 region has the DNA TGTGCCAGCAGCTTCTTACAGGTTAACAACGAGCAGTACTTC.

This sequence joins TRBV6-2 or TRBV6-3 and TRBJ1-1, with D possibly matching TRBD1 (5 bases). This CDR3 is 18 amino acids long. V was trimmed by 2 bases and J by 0 bases, leaving 19 bases between them. CDR1 MNHEY and CDR2 SVGEGT come from the germline V gene. The CDR3 reads CASSYNRGVMVMNTEAFF. For the CDR3, the DNA is TGTGCCAGCAGTTACAATCGGGGGGTGATGGTCATGAACACTGAAGCTTTCTTT.

This clone is categorized as medium-sized. V gene TRBV7-3 combines with J gene TRBJ2-5; D is unresolved. CDR3 size: 13 residues. Trimming cost V 5 bases and J 4 bases, with 11 bases left between them. Germline V gene sequence: CDR1 SGHTA, CDR2 FQGTGA. CDR3 coding DNA: TGTGCCAGCAGCCTTAGCATCGGAGAGACCCAGTACTTC. Translation: CASSLSIGETQYF.

This clone was recorded once. V usage is TRBV6-5 and J usage is TRBJ1-6, with 8 bases lining up with TRBD1. V shed 0 bases and J 9 bases; nucleotides not matched to a gene: 7. Germline V gene sequence: CDR1 MNHEY, CDR2 SVGAGI. The CDR3 runs 16 residues. This chain's CDR3 is CASSYSWQGASSPLHF. CDR3 coding DNA: TGTGCCAGCAGTTACTCTTGGCAGGGGGCTAGTTCACCCCTCCACTTT.

The chain couples TRBV5-1 to TRBJ2-7, with 9 bases aligning to TRBD1. Germline lookup yields CDR1 SGHRS and CDR2 YFSETQ. V shed 4 bases, J shed 3 bases, and the junction held 8 bases outside the gene matches. The CDR3 runs 15 residues. The CDR3 spells CASSGTGFNVYEQYF. In DNA, the CDR3 is TGCGCCAGCAGCGGGACAGGGTTTAACGTCTACGAGCAGTACTTC.

The V call is TRBV18, the J call TRBJ1-1; TRBD1 is a possible D gene (6 bases). Germline assignment: CDR1 KGHSH and CDR2 LQKENI. The CDR3 has 16 amino acids. V dropped 6 bases and J dropped 0 bases, with 17 bases sitting between them. CDR3: CASSNGVGTLNTEAFF. CDR3 DNA sequence: TGTGCCAGCTCCAACGGAGTGGGGACACTGAACACTGAAGCTTTCTTT.

The gene calls are TRBV2 and TRBJ2-2, with D tentatively TRBD2 (5 bases). Trimming removed 0 bases from V and 8 bases from J, with 19 bases in between. The CDR3 extends over 17 amino acids. The germline CDR1 and CDR2 sequences are SNHLY and FYNNEI. In DNA, the CDR3 is TGTGCCAGCAGTGAAGCGCTTGGTCTACTAGATGAAGGGGAGCTGTTTTTT. The encoded protein is CASSEALGLLDEGELFF.

The V call is TRBV2, the J call TRBJ2-3; D may be TRBD1 (6 bases). Between the trimmed V and J ends, which lost 8 bases and 5 bases, there was a span of 23 bases. The germline gives CDR1 SNHLY, CDR2 FYNNEI. CDR3 length equals 16 residues. CDR3 bases: TGTGCCAGCCACCTCGGACAGACCCTAGGTAGAGATACGCAGTATTTT. It translates to CASHLGQTLGRDTQYF.

This clone was found a few times. The V and J genes are TRBV7-2 and TRBJ2-7; 10 bases match TRBD1. J gave up 6 bases and V 4 bases, and 12 bases lay outside the gene matches. This CDR3 comprises 16 residues. Germline-derived CDR1 and CDR2 are SGHTA and FQGNSA. The CDR3 is CASSWARTGTGVEQYF. In DNA, the CDR3 is TGTGCCAGCAGCTGGGCCAGAACCGGGACAGGGGTCGAGCAGTACTTC. Full variable domain (missing parts from reference TRBV7-2 and TRBJ2-7): GAGVSQSPSNKVTEKGKDVELRCDPISGHTALYWYRQSLGQGLEFLIYFQGNSAPDKSGLPSDRFSAERTGGSVSTLTIQRTQQEDSAVYLCASSWARTGTGVEQYFGPGTRLTVT.

This sequence joins TRBV5-1 and TRBJ1-1; no definite D call. Looked up from germline, CDR1 is SGHRS and CDR2 is YFSETQ. V was clipped by 4 bases and J by 0 bases, with 10 bases between them. The CDR3 covers 14 residues. DNA for the CDR3: TGCGCCAGCAGCAGCGGGAGTATGAACACTGAAGCTTTCTTT. Translation: CASSSGSMNTEAFF.

This chain uses TRBV4-3 with TRBJ2-2; 8 positions agree with TRBD1. This CDR3 region has 14 residues. Unmatched junction bases numbered 4, after V lost 5 bases and J lost 5 bases. Germline V gene data show CDR1 as LGHNA and CDR2 as YSLEER. The chain's CDR3 is CASSGHRGTGELFF. CDR3 coding DNA: TGCGCCAGCAGCGGGCACAGGGGGACCGGGGAGCTGTTTTTT.

This chain uses TRBV19 with TRBJ2-7; possible D gene TRBD1, 6 bases. CDR3 size: 16 residues. CDR1 LNHDA and CDR2 SQIVND come from the germline V gene (reference sequence). V lost 3 bases and J 3 bases, leaving 18 bases between the germline ends. The CDR3 sequence is CASSIDVGGRGYEQYF. The CDR3 DNA sequence: TGTGCCAGTAGTATTGATGTAGGGGGAAGGGGCTACGAGCAGTACTTC.

The chain carries TRBV7-3 and TRBJ2-3, with D unresolved. V was pared by 6 bases and J by 5 bases, with 18 bases between. The CDR3 extends over 15 amino acids. Germline assignment: CDR1 SGHTA and CDR2 FQGTGA. The CDR3 DNA follows: TGTGCCAGCAGTTATAACACGGTTGGAGTAGATACGCAGTATTTT. This codes for CASSYNTVGVDTQYF.